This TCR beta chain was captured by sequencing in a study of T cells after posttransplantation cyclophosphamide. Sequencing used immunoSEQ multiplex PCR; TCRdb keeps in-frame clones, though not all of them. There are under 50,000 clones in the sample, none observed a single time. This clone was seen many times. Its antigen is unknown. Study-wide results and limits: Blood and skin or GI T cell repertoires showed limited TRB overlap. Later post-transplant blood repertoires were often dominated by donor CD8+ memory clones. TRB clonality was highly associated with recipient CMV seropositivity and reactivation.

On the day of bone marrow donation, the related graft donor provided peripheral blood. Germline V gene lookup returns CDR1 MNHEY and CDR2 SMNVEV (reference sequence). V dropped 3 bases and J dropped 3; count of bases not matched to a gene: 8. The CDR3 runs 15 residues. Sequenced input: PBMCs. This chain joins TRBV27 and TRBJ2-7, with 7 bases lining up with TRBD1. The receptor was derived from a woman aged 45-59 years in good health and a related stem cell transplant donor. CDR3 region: CASSFTSGQIYEQYF. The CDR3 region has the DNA TGTGCCAGCAGTTTCACCTCGGGACAGATCTACGAGCAGTACTTC.